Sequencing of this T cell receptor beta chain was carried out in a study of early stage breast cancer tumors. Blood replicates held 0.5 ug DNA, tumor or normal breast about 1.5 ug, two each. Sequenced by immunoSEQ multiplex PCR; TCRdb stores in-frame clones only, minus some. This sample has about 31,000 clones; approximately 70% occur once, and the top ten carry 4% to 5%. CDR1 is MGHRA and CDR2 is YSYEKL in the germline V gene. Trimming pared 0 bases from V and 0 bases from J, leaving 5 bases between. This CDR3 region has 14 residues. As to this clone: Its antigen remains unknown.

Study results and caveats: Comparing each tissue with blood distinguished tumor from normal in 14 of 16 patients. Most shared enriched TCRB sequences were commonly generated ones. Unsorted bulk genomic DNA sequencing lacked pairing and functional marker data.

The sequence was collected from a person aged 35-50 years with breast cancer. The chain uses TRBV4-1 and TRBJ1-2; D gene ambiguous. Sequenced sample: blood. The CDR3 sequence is CASSQDQSNYGYTF. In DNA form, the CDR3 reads TGCGCCAGCAGCCAAGATCAGTCTAACTATGGCTACACCTTC.